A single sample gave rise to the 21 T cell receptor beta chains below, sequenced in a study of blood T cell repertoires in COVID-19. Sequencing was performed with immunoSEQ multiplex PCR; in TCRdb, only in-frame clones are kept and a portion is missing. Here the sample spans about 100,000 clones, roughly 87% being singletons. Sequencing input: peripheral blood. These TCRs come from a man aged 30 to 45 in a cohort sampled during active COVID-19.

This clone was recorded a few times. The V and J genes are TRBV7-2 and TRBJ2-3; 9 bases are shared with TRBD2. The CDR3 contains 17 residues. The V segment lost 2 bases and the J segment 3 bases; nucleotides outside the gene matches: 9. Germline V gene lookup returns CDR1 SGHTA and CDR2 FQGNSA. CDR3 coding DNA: TGTGCCAGCAGCTTAAAAAGCGGGGGGCGCGAAACAGATACGCAGTATTTT. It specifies CASSLKSGGRETDTQYF. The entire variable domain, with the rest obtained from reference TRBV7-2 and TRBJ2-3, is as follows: GAGVSQSPSNKVTEKGKDVELRCDPISGHTALYWYRQSLGQGLEFLIYFQGNSAPDKSGLPSDRFSAERTGGSVSTLTIQRTQQEDSAVYLCASSLKSGGRETDTQYFGPGTRLTVL.

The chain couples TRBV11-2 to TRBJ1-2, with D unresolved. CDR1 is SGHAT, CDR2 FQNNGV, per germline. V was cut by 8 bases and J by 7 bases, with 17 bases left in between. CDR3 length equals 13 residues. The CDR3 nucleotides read TGTGCCAGCGTACGAGGGCAGGACGGTGGCTACACCTTC. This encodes CASVRGQDGGYTF. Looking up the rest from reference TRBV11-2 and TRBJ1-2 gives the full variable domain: EAGVAQSPRYKIIEKRQSVAFWCNPISGHATLYWYQQILGQGPKLLIQFQNNGVVDDSQLPKDRFSAERLKGVDSTLKIQPAKLEDSAVYLCASVRGQDGGYTFGSGTRLTVV.

The CDR3 loop reads CASSEVWTGSGNTIYF. The DNA for the CDR3 is TGTGCCAGCAGTGAGGTTTGGACAGGGAGTGGAAACACCATATATTTT. This chain links TRBV25-1 with TRBJ1-3; TRBD1 matches at 8 bases. The CDR3 length is 16 residues. Germline CDR1 is MGHDK and CDR2 is SYGVNS. Unmatched junction bases numbered 7, after V lost 3 bases and J lost 3 bases.

The CDR3 spells CASSLSQTGGGNQPQHF. The CDR3 DNA sequence: TGTGCCAGCAGCTTGAGCCAAACAGGGGGCGGAAATCAGCCCCAGCATTTT. V usage is TRBV7-2 and J usage is TRBJ1-5; 9 positions match TRBD1. Germline V CDR1 and CDR2: SGHTA, FQGNSA. The V gene end was trimmed by 3 bases and the J gene end by 4 bases; junction bases not matched to a gene: 10. The CDR3 consists of 17 residues.

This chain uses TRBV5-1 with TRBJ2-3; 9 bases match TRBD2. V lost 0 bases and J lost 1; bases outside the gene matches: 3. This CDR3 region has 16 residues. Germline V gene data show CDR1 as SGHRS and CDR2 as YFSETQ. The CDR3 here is CASSLDAGGRTDTQYF. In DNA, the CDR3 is TGCGCCAGCAGCTTGGATGCGGGGGGGCGCACAGATACGCAGTATTTT.

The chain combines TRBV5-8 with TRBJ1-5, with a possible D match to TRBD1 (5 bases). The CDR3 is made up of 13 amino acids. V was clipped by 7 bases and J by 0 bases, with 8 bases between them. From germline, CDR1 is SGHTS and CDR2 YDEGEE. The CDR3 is CASYRYSNQPQHF. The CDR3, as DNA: TGTGCCAGCTACAGGTATAGCAATCAGCCCCAGCATTTT.

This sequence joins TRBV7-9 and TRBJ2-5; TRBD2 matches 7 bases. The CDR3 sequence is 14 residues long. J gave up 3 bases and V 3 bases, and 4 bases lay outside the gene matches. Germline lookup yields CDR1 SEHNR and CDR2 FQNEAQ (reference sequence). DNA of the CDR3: TGTGCCAGCAGCTTTGTGGGGGGGAAAGAGACCCAGTACTTC. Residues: CASSFVGGKETQYF.

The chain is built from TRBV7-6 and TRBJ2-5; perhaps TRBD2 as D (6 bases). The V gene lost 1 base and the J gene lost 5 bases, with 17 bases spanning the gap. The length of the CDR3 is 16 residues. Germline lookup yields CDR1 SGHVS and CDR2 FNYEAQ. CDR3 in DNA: TGTGCCAGCAGCTTAGGAGTAGGGGTGGCGGGGGAGACCCAGTACTTC. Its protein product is CASSLGVGVAGETQYF.

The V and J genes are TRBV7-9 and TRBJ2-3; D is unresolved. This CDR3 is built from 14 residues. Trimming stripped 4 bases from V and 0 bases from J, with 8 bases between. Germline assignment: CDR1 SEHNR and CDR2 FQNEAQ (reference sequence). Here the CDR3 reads CASSSETSTDTQYF. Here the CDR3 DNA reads TGTGCCAGCAGCTCAGAGACAAGCACAGATACGCAGTATTTT.

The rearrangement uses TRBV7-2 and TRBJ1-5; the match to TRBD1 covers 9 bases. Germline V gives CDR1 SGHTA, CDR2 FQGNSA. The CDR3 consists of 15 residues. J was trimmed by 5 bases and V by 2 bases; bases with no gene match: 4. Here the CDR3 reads CASSLYRTGDQPQHF. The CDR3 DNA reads TGTGCCAGCAGCTTATACCGGACAGGGGATCAGCCCCAGCATTTT.

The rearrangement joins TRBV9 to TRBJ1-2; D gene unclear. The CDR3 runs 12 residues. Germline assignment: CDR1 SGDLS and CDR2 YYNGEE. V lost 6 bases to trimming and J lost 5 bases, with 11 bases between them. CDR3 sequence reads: CASTLSGYGYTF. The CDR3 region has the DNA TGTGCCAGCACCCTATCGGGGTATGGCTACACCTTC.

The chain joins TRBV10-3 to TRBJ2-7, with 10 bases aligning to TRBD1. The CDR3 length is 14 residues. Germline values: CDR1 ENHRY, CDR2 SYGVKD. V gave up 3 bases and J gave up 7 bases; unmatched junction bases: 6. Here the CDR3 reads CAISDGQGGYEQYF. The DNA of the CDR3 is TGTGCCATCAGTGATGGACAGGGGGGTTATGAGCAGTACTTC.

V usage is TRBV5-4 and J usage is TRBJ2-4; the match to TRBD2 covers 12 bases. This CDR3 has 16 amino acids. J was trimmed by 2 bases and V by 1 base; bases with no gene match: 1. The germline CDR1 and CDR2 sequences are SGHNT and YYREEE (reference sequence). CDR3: CASSLRTSGTKNIQYF. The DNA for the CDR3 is TGTGCCAGCAGCTTGAGGACTAGCGGGACCAAAAACATTCAGTACTTC.

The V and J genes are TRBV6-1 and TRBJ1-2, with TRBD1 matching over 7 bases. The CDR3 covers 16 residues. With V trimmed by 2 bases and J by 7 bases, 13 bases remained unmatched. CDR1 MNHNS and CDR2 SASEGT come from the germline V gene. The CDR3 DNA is TGTGCCAGCAGTGAATTCCCACAGGGGCAGAGGTTTGGCTACACCTTC. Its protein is CASSEFPQGQRFGYTF.

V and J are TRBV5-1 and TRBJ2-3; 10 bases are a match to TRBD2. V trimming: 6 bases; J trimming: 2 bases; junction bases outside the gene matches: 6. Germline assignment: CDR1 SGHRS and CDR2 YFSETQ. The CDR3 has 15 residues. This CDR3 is CASNPTSGATDTQYF. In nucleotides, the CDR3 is TGCGCCAGCAACCCCACTAGCGGGGCCACAGATACGCAGTATTTT.

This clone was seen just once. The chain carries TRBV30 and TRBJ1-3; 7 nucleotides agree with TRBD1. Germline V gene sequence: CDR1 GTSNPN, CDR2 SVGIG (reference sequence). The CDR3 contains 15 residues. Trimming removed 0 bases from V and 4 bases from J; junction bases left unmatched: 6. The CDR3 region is CAWSVKTGTGNTIYF. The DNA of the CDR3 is TGTGCCTGGAGTGTCAAGACAGGGACGGGAAACACCATATATTTT.

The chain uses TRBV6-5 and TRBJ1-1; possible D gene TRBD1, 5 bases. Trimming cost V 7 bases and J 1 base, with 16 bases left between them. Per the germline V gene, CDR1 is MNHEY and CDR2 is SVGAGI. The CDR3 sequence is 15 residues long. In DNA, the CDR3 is TGTGCCAGCACTAGACAGACCTTACCGAACACTGAAGCTTTCTTT. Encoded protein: CASTRQTLPNTEAFF.

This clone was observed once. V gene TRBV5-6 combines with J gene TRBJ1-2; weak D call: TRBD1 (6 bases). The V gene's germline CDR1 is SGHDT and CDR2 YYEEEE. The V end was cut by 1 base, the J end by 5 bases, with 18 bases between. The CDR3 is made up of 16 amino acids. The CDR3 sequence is CASSLLGGPRLYGYTF. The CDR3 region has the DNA TGTGCCAGCAGCTTGCTCGGGGGGCCGCGCCTATATGGCTACACCTTC.

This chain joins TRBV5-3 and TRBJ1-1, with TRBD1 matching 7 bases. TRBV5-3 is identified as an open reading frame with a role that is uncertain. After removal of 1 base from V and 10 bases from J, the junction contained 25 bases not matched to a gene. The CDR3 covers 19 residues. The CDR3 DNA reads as TGTGCCAGAAGCTTGCCGGGACAGCCTATGAACACTGGCAAGACCGGAGCTTTCTTT. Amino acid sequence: CARSLPGQPMNTGKTGAFF.

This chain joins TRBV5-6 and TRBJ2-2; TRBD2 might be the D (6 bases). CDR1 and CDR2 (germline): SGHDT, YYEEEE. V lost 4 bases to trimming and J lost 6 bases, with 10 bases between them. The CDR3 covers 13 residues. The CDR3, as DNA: TGTGCCAGCAGCCGAACGGGGGCCGGGGAGCTGTTTTTT. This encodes CASSRTGAGELFF.

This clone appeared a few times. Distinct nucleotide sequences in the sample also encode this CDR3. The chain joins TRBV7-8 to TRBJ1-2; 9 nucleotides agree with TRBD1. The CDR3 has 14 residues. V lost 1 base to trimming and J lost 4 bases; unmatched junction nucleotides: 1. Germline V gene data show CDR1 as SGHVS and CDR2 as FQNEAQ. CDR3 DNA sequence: TGTGCCAGCAGCTTAGGACAGGGGGGCTATGGCTACACCTTC. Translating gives CASSLGQGGYGYTF.